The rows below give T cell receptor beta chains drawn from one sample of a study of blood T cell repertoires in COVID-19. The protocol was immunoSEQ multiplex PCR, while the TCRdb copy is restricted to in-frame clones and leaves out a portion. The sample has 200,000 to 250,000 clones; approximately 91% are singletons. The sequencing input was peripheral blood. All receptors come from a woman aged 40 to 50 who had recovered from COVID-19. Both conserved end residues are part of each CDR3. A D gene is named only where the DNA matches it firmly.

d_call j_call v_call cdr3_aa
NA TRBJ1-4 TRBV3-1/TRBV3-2 CASSLRPGIGSNEKLFF
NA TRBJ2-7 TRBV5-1 CASSSDVGGREQYF
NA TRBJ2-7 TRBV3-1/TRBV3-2 CASSHLLGDSGSYEQYF
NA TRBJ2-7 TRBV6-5 CASTTVSNEQYF
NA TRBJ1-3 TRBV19 CASSTGSGNTIYF
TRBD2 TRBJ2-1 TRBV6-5 CASRARRLADNEQFF
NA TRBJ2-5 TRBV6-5 CASSYDRHQETQYF
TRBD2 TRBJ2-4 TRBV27 CASSAGLASAKNIQYF
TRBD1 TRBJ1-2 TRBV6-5 CASRGGQGTYGYTF
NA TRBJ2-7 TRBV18 CASSPPQTYEQYF
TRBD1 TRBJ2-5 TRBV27 CASSRDRAIETQYF
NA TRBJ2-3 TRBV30 CAWSGAGANGADTQYF
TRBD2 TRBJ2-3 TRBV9 CASSSRGGPTDTQYF
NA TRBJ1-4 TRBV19 CASSTGIEKLFF
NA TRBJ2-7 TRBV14 CASSPAGAREQYF
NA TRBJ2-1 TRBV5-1 CASSLLSGDSYNEQFF
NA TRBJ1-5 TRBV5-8 CASSLGQGYSNQPQHF
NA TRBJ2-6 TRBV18 CASSQKGTPSGANVLTF
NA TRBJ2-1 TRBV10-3 CTISDPGGSSYNEQFF
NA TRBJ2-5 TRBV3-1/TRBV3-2 CASSQRGTQYF
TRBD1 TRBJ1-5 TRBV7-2 CASSLGARQGVESQHF
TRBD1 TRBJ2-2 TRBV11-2 CASGYGQVNTGELFF
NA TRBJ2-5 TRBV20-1 CSASYGGQETQYF
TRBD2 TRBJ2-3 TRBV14 CASSHELAGGTDTQYF
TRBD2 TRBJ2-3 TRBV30 CAWSLAGGTTDTQYF
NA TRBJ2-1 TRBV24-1 CATSGRGNEQFF
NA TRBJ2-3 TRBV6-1 CASSEAAGLGPGTDTQYF
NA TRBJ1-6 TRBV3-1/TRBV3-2 CASSQEGAANSPLHF
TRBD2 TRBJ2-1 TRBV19 CASSPLGLRGGPNEQFF
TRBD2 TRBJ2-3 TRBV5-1 CASSSIAGDTDTQYF
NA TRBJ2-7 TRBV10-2 CASSESWGPYEQYF
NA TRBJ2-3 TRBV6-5 CASSQAGARDTQYF
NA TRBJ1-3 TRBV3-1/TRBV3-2 CASSQVASYSGNTIYF
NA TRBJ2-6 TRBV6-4 CASSDNSGANILTF
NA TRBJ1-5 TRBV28 CASSRSNQPQHF
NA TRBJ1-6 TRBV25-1 CASSNTGNSPLHF
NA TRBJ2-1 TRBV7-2 CASSLAPAGAGYNEQFF
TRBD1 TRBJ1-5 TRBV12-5 CASGSRDRAGNQPQHF
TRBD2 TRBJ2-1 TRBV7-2 CASSLGGGSYNEQFF
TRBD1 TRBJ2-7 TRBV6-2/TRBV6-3 CASSYGQGWVQYEQYF
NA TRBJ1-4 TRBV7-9 CASGRTVEKLFF
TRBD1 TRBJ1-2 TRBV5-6 CASSLLNRGHGYTF